This is a list of T cell receptor beta chains from one sample in a study of blood T cell repertoires in COVID-19. Sequenced by immunoSEQ multiplex PCR; TCRdb stores in-frame clones only, minus some. The profile covers about 390,000 clones, with more than 75% appearing a single time and under 3% taken by the ten largest. Input material: peripheral blood. Every receptor here comes from a woman aged 60 to 75 with COVID-19, enrolled during active disease. CDR3s include the opening cysteine and the closing phenylalanine or tryptophan. Fields, in order: CDR3 DNA, CDR3 protein, clone size, V gene, J gene, D gene. D genes are given only for firm matches. Size is stated for part of the rows, as once, few or many counts, or as a class when the clone is expanded.

DNA: TGTGCCAGCAGTTTAGCCCGGGACATCGGGCCCGCTAACTATGGCTACACCTTC
CDR3: CASSLARDIGPANYGYTF
size: NA
V: TRBV25-1
J: TRBJ1-2
D: NA

DNA: TGTGCCAGCAGGGAGGGGGAAAAACTGTTTTTT
CDR3: CASREGEKLFF
size: NA
V: TRBV12-3/TRBV12-4
J: TRBJ1-4
D: NA

DNA: TGCGCCAGCAGCCGTTCAGGGGGCGTCTATGGCTACACCTTC
CDR3: CASSRSGGVYGYTF
size: NA
V: TRBV5-1
J: TRBJ1-2
D: TRBD1

DNA: TGTGCCAGCAGCGCCGGACTAGCGGGGAGCTCCTACGAGCAGTACTTC
CDR3: CASSAGLAGSSYEQYF
size: once
V: TRBV9
J: TRBJ2-7
D: TRBD2

DNA: TGCGCCAGCAGCCAATCCCCCGGGACAGGGTTGAATTCACCCCTCCACTTT
CDR3: CASSQSPGTGLNSPLHF
size: NA
V: TRBV4-1
J: TRBJ1-6
D: TRBD1

DNA: TGTGCCAGCAGCTTAATCCCGGGCAGGGGGGCAGATACGCAGTATTTT
CDR3: CASSLIPGRGADTQYF
size: NA
V: TRBV7-3
J: TRBJ2-3
D: NA

DNA: TGTGCCAGCAGCTTGGATTTGTACAGACCTGAGCAGTTCTTC
CDR3: CASSLDLYRPEQFF
size: NA
V: TRBV5-8
J: TRBJ2-1
D: NA

DNA: TGTGCCACCAGTGACCGGACAAGAGGCTACACCTTC
CDR3: CATSDRTRGYTF
size: NA
V: TRBV24-1
J: TRBJ1-2
D: NA

DNA: TGCGCCAGCAGCTTTGGGGCGGGGGTAGTACAAGAGACCCAGTACTTC
CDR3: CASSFGAGVVQETQYF
size: NA
V: TRBV5-1
J: TRBJ2-5
D: TRBD2

DNA: TGCGCCAGCAGGGGTCCGGGACAGGGGGTAATGGCTAATGAAAAACTGTTTTTT
CDR3: CASRGPGQGVMANEKLFF
size: NA
V: TRBV4-1
J: TRBJ1-4
D: TRBD1

DNA: TGTGCCAGCAGCGTAGGGACAGGGTCCTCAACTGGAAACACCATATATTTT
CDR3: CASSVGTGSSTGNTIYF
size: NA
V: TRBV9
J: TRBJ1-3
D: TRBD1

DNA: TGTGCCAGTAGTATATTGACAGGTGTCTCCTACGAGCAGTACTTC
CDR3: CASSILTGVSYEQYF
size: NA
V: TRBV19
J: TRBJ2-7
D: NA

DNA: TGCGCCAGCAGCTCCCTTGCTGGGGCCAACGTCCTGACTTTC
CDR3: CASSSLAGANVLTF
size: NA
V: TRBV5-1
J: TRBJ2-6
D: NA

DNA: TGTGCCAGCAGCCGTTTCACTGAAGCTTTCTTT
CDR3: CASSRFTEAFF
size: NA
V: TRBV7-2
J: TRBJ1-1
D: NA

DNA: TGCAGCGCGATAAAGGGGACTAGCGGCTCCTACGAGCAGTACTTC
CDR3: CSAIKGTSGSYEQYF
size: NA
V: TRBV29-1
J: TRBJ2-7
D: TRBD2

DNA: TGCAGTGCTAGTTCTCGGTCGGACGAGCAGTACTTC
CDR3: CSASSRSDEQYF
size: NA
V: TRBV20-1
J: TRBJ2-7
D: NA

DNA: TGTGCCTGGAGTGCTCCCGCCCGGTACGCGAGCTCTGGAAACACCATATATTTT
CDR3: CAWSAPARYASSGNTIYF
size: NA
V: TRBV30
J: TRBJ1-3
D: NA

DNA: TGTGCCAGCAGCGCGGGACAGGGGAAGGGTCAGCCCCAGCATTTT
CDR3: CASSAGQGKGQPQHF
size: NA
V: TRBV28
J: TRBJ1-5
D: TRBD1

DNA: TGTGCCAGCAGCTCCCGGGACATACAAACTCAAGAGACCCAGTACTTC
CDR3: CASSSRDIQTQETQYF
size: NA
V: TRBV7-9
J: TRBJ2-5
D: NA

DNA: TGTGCCAGCAGTTTGACAGGCACAGATACGCAGTATTTT
CDR3: CASSLTGTDTQYF
size: NA
V: TRBV27
J: TRBJ2-3
D: NA

DNA: TGTGCCAGCACAACTAGGACAGGTGAAGGCTACACCTTC
CDR3: CASTTRTGEGYTF
size: few
V: TRBV6-5
J: TRBJ1-2
D: TRBD1

DNA: TGTGCCAGCAGCCAGGCAACCTCTAGCGGGGGCACAGATACGCAGTATTTT
CDR3: CASSQATSSGGTDTQYF
size: NA
V: TRBV3-1/TRBV3-2
J: TRBJ2-3
D: TRBD2

DNA: TGTGCCAGCAGCATTTACGACAGGGATAATTCACCCCTCCACTTT
CDR3: CASSIYDRDNSPLHF
size: once
V: TRBV5-5
J: TRBJ1-6
D: TRBD1

DNA: TGCGCCAGCAGCTCGGAGGGGGCCTATGGCTACACCTTC
CDR3: CASSSEGAYGYTF
size: few
V: TRBV5-1
J: TRBJ1-2
D: TRBD1

DNA: TGTGCCAGCAGCTCACGACCGCAGGGGGCGGACACCATATATTTT
CDR3: CASSSRPQGADTIYF
size: NA
V: TRBV11-2
J: TRBJ1-3
D: TRBD1

DNA: TGTGCCAGCAGCCAAGGCTGGGCCTCCTACAATGAGCAGTTCTTC
CDR3: CASSQGWASYNEQFF
size: NA
V: TRBV3-1/TRBV3-2
J: TRBJ2-1
D: NA

DNA: TGTGCCAGTAGTATAGTCGGCAGGGATTCACCCCTCCACTTT
CDR3: CASSIVGRDSPLHF
size: NA
V: TRBV19
J: TRBJ1-6
D: NA

DNA: TGTGCCAGCAGCTTCGCTAGCGGGGGGAACACCGGGGAGCTGTTTTTT
CDR3: CASSFASGGNTGELFF
size: NA
V: TRBV7-6
J: TRBJ2-2
D: TRBD2

DNA: TGTGCCACCAGTGATTTCGAGTCCTATGGCTACACCTTC
CDR3: CATSDFESYGYTF
size: NA
V: TRBV24-1
J: TRBJ1-2
D: NA

DNA: TGTGCCAGCAGCCAACGTCTAGGCCTTTACGGAGACGAGCAGTACTTC
CDR3: CASSQRLGLYGDEQYF
size: NA
V: TRBV14
J: TRBJ2-7
D: NA